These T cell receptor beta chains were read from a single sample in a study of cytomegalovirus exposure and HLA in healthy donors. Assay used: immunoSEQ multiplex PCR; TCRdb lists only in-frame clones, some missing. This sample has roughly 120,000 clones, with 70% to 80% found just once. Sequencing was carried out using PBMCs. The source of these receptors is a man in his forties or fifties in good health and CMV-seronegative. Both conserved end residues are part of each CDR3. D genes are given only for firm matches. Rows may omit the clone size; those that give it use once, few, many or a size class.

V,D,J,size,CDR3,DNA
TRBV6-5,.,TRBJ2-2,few,CASSYSGEAGELFF,TGTGCCAGCAGTTATTCGGGAGAGGCCGGGGAGCTGTTTTTT
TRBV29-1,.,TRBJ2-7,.,CSVVGYGGLGQYF,TGCAGCGTAGTCGGTTACGGGGGATTGGGGCAGTACTTC
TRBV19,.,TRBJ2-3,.,CASAPMSADTQYF,TGTGCCAGCGCCCCTATGTCGGCAGATACGCAGTATTTT
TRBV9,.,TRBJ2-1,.,CASSGPGNYNEQFF,TGTGCCAGCAGCGGACCAGGGAACTACAATGAGCAGTTCTTC
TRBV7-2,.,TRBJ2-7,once,CASSLAITPPGEQYF,TGTGCCAGCAGCTTAGCGATAACACCGCCAGGGGAGCAGTACTTC
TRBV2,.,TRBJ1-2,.,CASKAPGGTEGYTF,TGTGCCAGCAAGGCCCCGGGGGGCACGGAAGGCTACACCTTC
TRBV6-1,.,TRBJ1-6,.,CASSGLGWSGGYNSPLHF,TGTGCCAGCAGTGGGCTAGGTTGGTCGGGGGGTTATAATTCACCCCTCCACTTT
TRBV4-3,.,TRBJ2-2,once,CASSQRTANTGELFF,TGCGCCAGCAGCCAACGGACAGCGAACACCGGGGAGCTGTTTTTT
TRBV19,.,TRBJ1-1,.,CASSGQTATEAFF,TGTGCCAGTAGTGGACAGACCGCCACTGAAGCTTTCTTT
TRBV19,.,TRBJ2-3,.,CASSIRSYTDTQYF,TGTGCCAGTAGTATAAGGAGTTACACAGATACGCAGTATTTT
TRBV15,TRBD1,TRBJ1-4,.,CATSRDETGIEKLFF,TGTGCCACCAGCAGAGACGAGACAGGGATTGAAAAACTGTTTTTT
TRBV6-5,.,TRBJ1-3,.,CASSYALGDSGNTIYF,TGTGCCAGCAGTTACGCGTTAGGGGACTCTGGAAACACCATATATTTT
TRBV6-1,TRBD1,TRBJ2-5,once,CASTNGQGIVETQYF,TGTGCCAGCACTAACGGACAGGGAATCGTGGAGACCCAGTACTTC
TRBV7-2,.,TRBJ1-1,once,CASSLGGGGHGPFF,TGTGCCAGCAGCTTAGGGGGAGGAGGACACGGACCTTTCTTT
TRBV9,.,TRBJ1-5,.,CASSVGQNSNQPQHF,TGTGCCAGCAGCGTAGGTCAAAATAGCAATCAGCCCCAGCATTTT
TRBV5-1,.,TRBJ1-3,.,CASSLGGLGNTIYF,TGCGCCAGCAGCTTGGGAGGGTTAGGAAACACCATATATTTT
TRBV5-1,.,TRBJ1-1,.,CASSFPGQGGEAFF,TGCGCCAGCAGCTTCCCTGGGCAGGGAGGTGAAGCTTTCTTT
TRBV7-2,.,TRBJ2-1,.,CASSPRKAGPNEQFF,TGTGCCAGCAGCCCCCGGAAAGCGGGTCCCAATGAGCAGTTCTTC
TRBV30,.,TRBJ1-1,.,CAWKGRQDHTEAFF,TGTGCCTGGAAAGGGAGGCAGGACCACACTGAAGCTTTCTTT
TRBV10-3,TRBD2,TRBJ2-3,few,CAISSGVALLGTDTQYF,TGTGCCATATCGAGCGGGGTGGCACTCTTGGGCACAGATACGCAGTATTTT
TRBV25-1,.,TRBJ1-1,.,CAPSNTEAFF,TGTGCCCCTTCGAACACTGAAGCTTTCTTT
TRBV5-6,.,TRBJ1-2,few,CASSPARRDGYTF,TGTGCCAGCAGTCCGGCCAGACGGGATGGCTACACCTTC
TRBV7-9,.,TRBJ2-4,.,CSSSLDWLPGPQNIQYF,TGTTCCAGCAGCTTAGATTGGCTACCGGGTCCGCAAAACATTCAGTACTTC
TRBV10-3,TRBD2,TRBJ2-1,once,CAISDRGGKSNEQFF,TGTGCCATCAGTGATCGGGGGGGCAAATCAAATGAGCAGTTCTTC
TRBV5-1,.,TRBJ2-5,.,CASSLGQDQETQYF,TGCGCCAGCAGCTTGGGACAGGACCAAGAGACCCAGTACTTC
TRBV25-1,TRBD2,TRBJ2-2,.,CASSESGGTGELFF,TGTGCCAGCAGTGAGTCGGGGGGCACCGGGGAGCTGTTTTTT
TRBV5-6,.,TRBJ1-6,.,CASSPDGNSLHF,TGTGCCAGCAGCCCGGACGGGAATTCCCTCCACTTT
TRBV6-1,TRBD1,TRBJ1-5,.,CASSAESAGQEAIQPQHF,TGTGCCAGCAGTGCAGAATCCGCTGGACAGGAGGCTATTCAACCCCAGCATTTT
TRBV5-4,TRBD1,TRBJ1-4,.,CASSRDRAAIREKLFF,TGTGCCAGCAGCCGCGACAGGGCAGCAATCCGTGAAAAACTGTTTTTT
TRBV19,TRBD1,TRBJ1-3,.,CASSRQGTGSGNTIYF,TGTGCCAGTAGTAGACAGGGGACCGGCTCTGGAAACACCATATATTTT
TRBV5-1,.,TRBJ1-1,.,CASSLNLMNTEAFF,TGCGCCAGCAGCTTAAACCTAATGAACACTGAAGCTTTCTTT
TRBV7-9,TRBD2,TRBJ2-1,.,CASNSGGSYNEQFF,TGTGCCAGCAATAGCGGGGGAAGCTACAATGAGCAGTTCTTC
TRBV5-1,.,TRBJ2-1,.,CASSLDAGSSYNEQFF,TGCGCCAGCAGCTTAGACGCGGGGAGCTCCTACAATGAGCAGTTCTTC
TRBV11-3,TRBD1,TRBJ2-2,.,CASSHSQGTGELFF,TGTGCCAGCAGCCACTCACAGGGGACCGGGGAGCTGTTTTTT
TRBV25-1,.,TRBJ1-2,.,CASSPRGVGVYGYTF,TGTGCCAGCTCGCCACGGGGGGTAGGGGTATATGGCTACACCTTC
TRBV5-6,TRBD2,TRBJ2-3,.,CASSLYGRGTDTQYF,TGTGCCAGCAGCTTATACGGGAGGGGAACAGATACGCAGTATTTT
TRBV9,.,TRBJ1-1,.,CASSVATGAGEAFF,TGTGCCAGCAGCGTAGCTACCGGTGCCGGGGAAGCTTTCTTT
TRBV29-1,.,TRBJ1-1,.,CSVVPGSEAIEAFF,TGCAGCGTTGTGCCCGGGTCAGAAGCGATTGAAGCTTTCTTT
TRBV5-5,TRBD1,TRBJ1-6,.,CASSLEGQGASPLHF,TGTGCCAGCAGCTTGGAGGGACAGGGGGCTTCACCCCTCCACTTT
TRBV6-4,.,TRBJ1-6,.,CATRAGDRNSPLHF,TGTGCCACAAGAGCGGGGGATCGGAATTCACCCCTCCACTTT
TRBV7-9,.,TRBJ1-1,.,CASSSYFFDGDTEAFF,TGTGCCAGCAGCTCGTACTTCTTCGACGGGGACACTGAAGCTTTCTTT
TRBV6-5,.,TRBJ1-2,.,CASSRRGRGGGYTF,TGTGCCAGCAGCCGACGGGGCAGGGGTGGTGGCTACACCTTC
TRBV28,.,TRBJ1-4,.,CASTPRGLRKTVF,TGTGCCAGCACTCCTAGGGGTTTAAGAAAAACTGTTTTT
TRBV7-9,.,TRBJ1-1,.,CASSLGGANTEAFF,TGTGCCAGCAGCTTAGGGGGCGCGAACACTGAAGCTTTCTTT
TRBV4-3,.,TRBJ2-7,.,CASSQQIASEEYF,TGCGCCAGCAGCCAGCAAATAGCGTCCGAGGAGTACTTC